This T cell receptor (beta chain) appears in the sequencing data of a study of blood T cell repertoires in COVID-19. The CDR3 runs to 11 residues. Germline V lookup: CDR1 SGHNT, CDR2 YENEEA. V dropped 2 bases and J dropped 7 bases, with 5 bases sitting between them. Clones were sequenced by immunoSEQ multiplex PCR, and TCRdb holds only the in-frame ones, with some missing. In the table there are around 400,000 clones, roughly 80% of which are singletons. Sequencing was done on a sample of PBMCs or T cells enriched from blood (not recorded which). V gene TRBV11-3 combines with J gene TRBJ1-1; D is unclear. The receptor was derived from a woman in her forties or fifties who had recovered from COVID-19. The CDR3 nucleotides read TGTGCCAGCAGCTTAACCGGTGAAGCTTTCTTT. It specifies CASSLTGEAFF.